This entry lists 18 T cell receptor beta chains sequenced from one sample in a study of patients and donors after allogeneic stem cell transplantation. TCRdb reanalysed the RT-PCR reads using MiXCR and keeps one entry per CDR3 protein. The sample contains about 960,000 distinct CDR3 sequences, 18% of which appear only once. The sequenced material came from blood, either unsorted or a sorted T cell fraction (not recorded which). The receptors here all came from a human donor who was either an allogeneic HSCT recipient or a stem cell or donor lymphocyte infusion donor (not recorded which). It is not recorded whose cells these are; they may come from a transplant donor.

The V call is TRBV20-1, the J call TRBJ2-7; 8 bases fit TRBD1. With V trimmed by 2 bases and J by 2 bases, 5 bases remained unmatched. Germline CDR1 and CDR2: DFQATT and SNEGSKA (reference sequence). The CDR3 is 14 residues long. The CDR3 nucleotides are TGCAGTGCTAGAAGGACAGGGCCTACCTACGAGCAGTACTTC. Translating gives CSARRTGPTYEQYF.

This sequence joins TRBV19 and TRBJ2-7; TRBD2 matches 13 bases. Germline CDR1 and CDR2: LNHDA and SQIVND (reference sequence). The CDR3 spans 16 residues. The V gene end was trimmed by 5 bases and the J gene end by 6 bases; junction bases not matched to a gene: 10. CDR3 region: CASSLLAGGPHVEQYF. The CDR3 DNA sequence: TGTGCCAGTAGTTTACTAGCGGGAGGGCCTCACGTCGAGCAGTACTTC. The full variable domain, completed using reference TRBV19 and TRBJ2-7, is DGGITQSPKYLFRKEGQNVTLSCEQNLNHDAMYWYRQDPGQGLRLIYYSQIVNDFQKGDIAEGYSVSREKKESFPLTVTSAQKNPTAFYLCASSLLAGGPHVEQYFGPGTRLTVT.

This clonotype was detected only a few times. The chain uses TRBV20-1 and TRBJ1-1, with a weak D call TRBD1 (6 bases). Trimming removed 8 bases from V and 3 bases from J, with 10 bases in between. Germline V gene data show CDR1 as DFQATT and CDR2 as SNEGSKA (reference sequence). The CDR3 consists of 11 residues. CDR3 sequence: CSCAGDTEAFF. In nucleotides, the CDR3 is TGCAGTTGCGCAGGGGACACTGAAGCTTTCTTT.

The chain is built from TRBV12-3 or TRBV12-4 and TRBJ2-2, with D unclear. This CDR3 comprises 13 residues. Trimming stripped 6 bases from V and 3 bases from J, with 8 bases between. The CDR3 sequence: CASRRVDTGELFF. The CDR3 DNA is TGTGCCAGCAGAAGGGTTGACACCGGGGAGCTGTTTTTT.

V gene TRBV7-9 combines with J gene TRBJ2-5; D is unresolved. The CDR3 covers 14 residues. Germline values: CDR1 SEHNR, CDR2 FQNEAQ (reference sequence). Trimming left V 4 bases short and J 5 bases short, with 14 bases between. CDR3 sequence: CASSSDDHRETQYF. The CDR3 bases are TGTGCCAGCAGCTCAGACGACCATAGGGAGACCCAGTACTTC.

The rearrangement links TRBV5-6 to TRBJ1-2; D remains ambiguous. The CDR3 covers 13 residues. CDR1 SGHDT and CDR2 YYEEEE come from the germline V gene. V was cut by 7 bases and J by 4 bases, with 14 bases left in between. The CDR3 sequence is CASLKQGLYGYTF. CDR3 coding DNA: TGTGCCAGCCTTAAACAAGGCCTCTATGGCTACACCTTC. The variable domain in full, with the rest retrieved from reference TRBV5-6 and TRBJ1-2, is DAGVTQSPTHLIKTRGQQVTLRCSPKSGHDTVSWYQQALGQGPQFIFQYYEEEERQRGNFPDRFSGHQFPNYSSELNVNALLLGDSALYLCASLKQGLYGYTFGSGTRLTVV.

This clonotype was detected only a few times. The chain has TRBV6-5 and TRBJ2-2; D is undetermined. The length of the CDR3 is 13 residues. Trimming left V 3 bases short and J 7 bases short, with 9 bases between. Germline assignment: CDR1 MNHEY and CDR2 SVGAGI. The CDR3 region has the DNA TGTGCCAGCAGTTATGGACCAAACGGGGAGCTGTTTTTT. It yields the protein CASSYGPNGELFF.

Only a few counts were recorded for this clonotype. The chain has TRBV5-1 and TRBJ2-1, with 14 bases matching TRBD2. The CDR3 consists of 19 residues. Germline CDR1 is SGHRS and CDR2 is YFSETQ. V was clipped by 0 bases and J by 10 bases; unmatched bases: 15. The CDR3 DNA reads TGCGCCAGCAGCTTGGAGGGACTAGCGGGAGTAACATCCGGGGAGGAGCAGTTCTTC. Translated, it gives CASSLEGLAGVTSGEEQFF.

This clonotype has only a few counts. V and J are TRBV5-1 and TRBJ2-1; 7 bases fit TRBD2. The CDR3 totals 15 residues. The V gene end was trimmed by 2 bases and the J gene end by 5 bases; junction bases not matched to a gene: 7. Germline values: CDR1 SGHRS, CDR2 YFSETQ. CDR3 amino acids: CASSFNQRGHNEQFF. CDR3 nucleotide sequence: TGCGCCAGCAGCTTTAATCAGCGGGGTCACAATGAGCAGTTCTTC.

A few counts support this clonotype. The gene calls are TRBV5-1 and TRBJ1-6; D remains ambiguous. This CDR3 is built from 16 residues. V shed 5 bases and J shed 7 bases, with 19 bases lying between them. Germline V lookup: CDR1 SGHRS, CDR2 YFSETQ. DNA of the CDR3: TGCGCCAGCAGTTCGAGTCCGCCCCTAGGCAATTCACCCCTCCACTTT. This gives the protein CASSSSPPLGNSPLHF.

This clonotype was counted a few times. J is TRBJ1-2 and V is TRBV4-1; D gene unclear. V dropped 3 bases and J dropped 6 bases, with 20 bases sitting between them. CDR1 and CDR2 (germline): MGHRA, YSYEKL. This CDR3 contains 16 residues. CDR3 nucleotides: TGCGCCAGCAGCCAGGTCCCGAGGTCTATGAGAGATGGCTACACCTTC. Translation: CASSQVPRSMRDGYTF.

This clonotype turned up a few times. This chain links TRBV29-1 with TRBJ1-2, with 10 positions matching TRBD1. CDR1 and CDR2 from the germline V gene are SQVTM and ANQGSEA. The J segment lost 6 bases and the V segment lost 4 bases, leaving 5 bases of the junction unmatched. The CDR3 length is 13 residues. The CDR3 is CSVARQGADGYTF. As DNA, the CDR3 is TGCAGCGTTGCCCGACAGGGGGCGGATGGCTACACCTTC.

The table lists this clonotype with many counts. The chain combines TRBV12-3 or TRBV12-4 with TRBJ1-6, with D unresolved. V was trimmed by 6 bases and J by 4 bases, leaving 10 bases between them. This CDR3 spans 14 amino acids. Written as DNA, the CDR3 is TGTGCCAGCAGCCCGAGGGTTTATAATTCACCCCTCCACTTT. It yields the protein CASSPRVYNSPLHF.

This clonotype has more than one count but fewer than ten. V usage is TRBV20-1 and J usage is TRBJ2-7; 8 positions agree with TRBD1. Germline assignment: CDR1 DFQATT and CDR2 SNEGSKA (reference sequence). V was clipped by 6 bases and J by 1 base; unmatched bases: 11. The CDR3 runs to 15 residues. CDR3 DNA: TGCAGTGCCAACGACAGGGGTTTCAATTCCTACGAGCAGTACTTC. Its protein is CSANDRGFNSYEQYF.

This rearrangement joins TRBV7-3 to TRBJ2-3; 10 nucleotides align to TRBD2. V was pared by 4 bases and J by 2 bases, with 6 bases of the junction left unmatched. CDR1 is SGHTA and CDR2 is FQGTGA in the germline V gene. The CDR3 runs 16 residues. Here the CDR3 reads CASSSQRGGITDTQYF. DNA for the CDR3: TGTGCCAGCAGCTCGCAGCGGGGGGGCATCACAGATACGCAGTATTTT. The full variable domain, rest sourced from reference TRBV7-3 and TRBJ2-3, is GAGVSQTPSNKVTEKGKYVELRCDPISGHTALYWYRQSLGQGPEFLIYFQGTGAADDSGLPNDRFFAVRPEGSVSTLKIQRTERGDSAVYLCASSSQRGGITDTQYFGPGTRLTVL.

The chain employs TRBV2 and TRBJ1-2; D call uncertain. Germline CDR1 is SNHLY and CDR2 is FYNNEI. The length of the CDR3 is 16 residues. Trimming stripped 3 bases from V and 6 bases from J, with 20 bases between. The CDR3 region has the DNA TGTGCCAGCAGTGATTTCCCGGCCAGGACGATCGATGGCTACACCTTC. It is translated as CASSDFPARTIDGYTF.

The chain uses TRBV9 and TRBJ2-1; the match to TRBD2 covers 11 bases. The CDR3 runs 16 residues. CDR1 is SGDLS and CDR2 is YYNGEE in the germline V gene. The ends lost 3 bases at V and 4 bases at J; junction bases unmatched: 6. The CDR3 spells CASSGLGLADYNEQFF. As DNA, the CDR3 is TGTGCCAGCAGCGGCCTGGGACTAGCGGATTACAATGAGCAGTTCTTC.

In this sample, this clonotype turned up many times. V usage is TRBV24-1 and J usage is TRBJ1-5; a possible D gene is TRBD1 (6 bases). The CDR3 is 14 residues long. With 3 bases removed from V and 7 bases from J, the gap between germline ends came to 12 bases. Per germline, CDR1 KGHDR and CDR2 SFDVKD. The CDR3 bases are TGTGCCACCAGTGATCCCGGAAGGGGGCAGCCCCAGCATTTT. This codes for CATSDPGRGQPQHF.